This TCR beta chain was recovered during a study of patients and donors after allogeneic stem cell transplantation (dated by TCRdb to the early 2020s). This clonotype was found a few times. This receptor's antigen is unknown. No base quality information exists; no much larger clone differs at one position. Libraries were constructed by RT-PCR. TCRdb lists the instrument as NextSeq 550. TCRdb redid the processing of the public reads, applying fastp at Q25 and MiXCR, and retained in-frame beta chains. Entries that share a CDR3 protein sequence are merged under the most common genes and DNA. Present in this sample are 920,000 or so distinct CDR3 sequences, roughly 18% of which were seen just once. Jointly, the top ten make up under 6.5% of the sample. V loses 3 bases of germline sequence and J loses 2 bases, and the interval between the two ends is 13 bases. For CDR1 and CDR2, the germline V gene (reference sequence) lists DFQATT and SNEGSKA. The CDR3 sequence holds 14 residues, the cysteine and phenylalanine included. The sequence is cut down to CDR3 DNA, 42 bases in frame from base 1.

This clonotype originated in a human donor who was either an allogeneic HSCT recipient or a stem cell or donor lymphocyte infusion donor (not recorded which). It is not recorded whose cells these are; they may come from a transplant donor. The sequence links TRBV20-1 to TRBJ2-5, and the D gene may be TRBD1, 6 bases matching. The sample taken for sequencing was blood, either unsorted or a sorted T cell fraction (not recorded which). The bases read TGCAGTGCTAGTAAGGACAGTCTACAAGAGACCCAGTACTTC. Translated, it gives CSASKDSLQETQYF.